Below are 19 T cell receptor beta chains sequenced from a single sample in a study of control samples from healthy donors and cancer patients. Libraries were prepared by immunoSEQ multiplex PCR; TCRdb keeps only in-frame clonotypes and omits some of them. The sample has 90,000 or so clones; 88% are singletons. The sample was blood. These receptors originate from a woman aged 70-85 years in good health.

The V and J genes are TRBV5-1 and TRBJ2-1; 7 bases align to TRBD2. The CDR3 sequence is 18 residues long. The germline CDR1 and CDR2 sequences are SGHRS and YFSETQ. V was pared by 0 bases and J by 3 bases, with 12 bases of the junction left unmatched. CDR3 loop: CASSLDGAGGWNYNEQFF. Written as DNA, the CDR3 is TGCGCCAGCAGCTTGGATGGGGCCGGGGGGTGGAACTACAATGAGCAGTTCTTC.

The DNA of the CDR3 is TGTGCCAGCAGTCCCGGACTAGCGGCCTACAATGAGCAGTTCTTC. This codes for CASSPGLAAYNEQFF. The rearrangement joins TRBV6-6 to TRBJ2-1, with TRBD2 identical over 10 bases. CDR1 is MNHNY and CDR2 is SVGAGI in the germline V gene (reference sequence). The CDR3 is 15 residues long. J lost 2 bases, V lost 5 bases, and 3 bases had no gene match.

This chain joins TRBV20-1 and TRBJ2-5; 8 bases match TRBD2. With V trimmed by 3 bases and J by 5 bases, 5 bases remained unmatched. Germline V gene lookup returns CDR1 DFQATT and CDR2 SNEGSKA (reference sequence). The CDR3 is 13 residues long. Written as DNA, the CDR3 is TGCAGTGCTAGTGGACTAGCACACGAGACCCAGTACTTC. This encodes CSASGLAHETQYF.

The V gene is TRBV5-4, the J gene TRBJ2-5, with D maybe TRBD2 (6 bases). V was pared by 4 bases and J by 5 bases, with 18 bases between. Germline loops: CDR1 SGHNT, CDR2 YYREEE (reference sequence). This CDR3 has 15 residues. CDR3 residues: CASSERAGGSETQYF. CDR3 nucleotide sequence: TGTGCCAGCAGCGAGAGAGCGGGCGGATCGGAGACCCAGTACTTC.

The chain recombines TRBV2 with TRBJ2-1; D possibly corresponds to TRBD1 (6 bases). Trimming left V 6 bases short and J 8 bases short, with 20 bases between. The length of the CDR3 is 15 residues. The germline CDR1 and CDR2 sequences are SNHLY and FYNNEI. Written as DNA, the CDR3 is TGTGCCAGCAGGCAACAGGGCTCCGGGTACGATGAGCAGTTCTTC. As protein: CASRQQGSGYDEQFF.

The J gene is TRBJ2-3, the V gene TRBV7-9, with D maybe TRBD1 (6 bases). Trimming took off 1 base at V and 2 bases at J, with 7 bases between the two ends. Germline assignment: CDR1 SEHNR and CDR2 FQNEAQ (reference sequence). This CDR3 comprises 14 residues. The CDR3 protein is CASSLGTDTDTQYF. Here the CDR3 DNA reads TGTGCCAGCAGCTTAGGGACAGACACAGATACGCAGTATTTT.

This clone was recorded a few times. V usage is TRBV19 and J usage is TRBJ2-2, with 7 positions matching TRBD2. CDR1 is LNHDA, CDR2 SQIVND, per germline (reference sequence). J gave up 5 bases and V 3 bases, and 6 bases lay outside the gene matches. The CDR3 has 15 residues. The CDR3 protein is CASSILAELTGELFF. CDR3 DNA sequence: TGTGCCAGTAGTATTCTAGCGGAGTTGACCGGGGAGCTGTTTTTT.

The chain has TRBV20-1 and TRBJ2-7; D uncertain. The V and J ends lost 3 bases and 4 bases respectively, with 7 bases between them. The CDR3 has 11 residues. The germline CDR1 and CDR2 sequences are DFQATT and SNEGSKA (reference sequence). The CDR3 sequence: CSASPLYEQYF. CDR3 bases: TGCAGTGCTAGCCCACTATACGAGCAGTACTTC.

V gene TRBV13 combines with J gene TRBJ1-1; D unresolved. Germline V lookup: CDR1 PRHDT, CDR2 FYEKMQ (reference sequence). CDR3 length equals 12 residues. Trimming removed 3 bases from V and 4 bases from J, with 6 bases in between. This CDR3 is CASSFAGTEAFF. CDR3 sequence (DNA): TGTGCCAGCAGCTTCGCTGGCACTGAAGCTTTCTTT.

The rearrangement uses TRBV3-1 (or the pseudogene TRBV3-2) and TRBJ1-1; no reliable D call. Germline V lookup: CDR1 LGHDT, CDR2 YNNKEL (reference sequence). The CDR3 is made up of 13 amino acids. The V and J ends lost 4 bases and 3 bases respectively, with 9 bases between them. CDR3 sequence reads: CASSPNGDTEAFF. The CDR3 DNA is TGTGCCAGCAGCCCTAATGGGGACACTGAAGCTTTCTTT.

The chain recombines TRBV2 with TRBJ1-5, with 10 bases that match TRBD1. The CDR3 covers 15 residues. After removal of 3 bases from V and 4 bases from J, the junction contained 3 bases not matched to a gene. The germline V gene has CDR1 SNHLY and CDR2 FYNNEI. The CDR3 bases are TGTGCCAGCAGTGAGGGGACAGGGGTTAATCAGCCCCAGCATTTT. This encodes CASSEGTGVNQPQHF.

This rearrangement joins TRBV6-5 to TRBJ2-7; tentatively, D is TRBD2 (5 bases). V was shortened by 6 bases and J by 5 bases, with 17 bases between the two germline ends. This CDR3 has 14 amino acids. CDR1 MNHEY and CDR2 SVGAGI come from the germline V gene. In DNA, the CDR3 is TGTGCCAGCAGCCTTACCTTGGGAGTCAACGAGCAGTACTTC. Translation: CASSLTLGVNEQYF.

For the CDR3, the DNA is TGTGCCAGCAGCTTAGCTCCGGGGAACTATGGCTACACCTTC. Amino acid sequence: CASSLAPGNYGYTF. The chain combines TRBV11-2 with TRBJ1-2; D is uncertain. From germline, CDR1 is SGHAT and CDR2 FQNNGV. The CDR3 is 14 residues long. With 1 base removed from V and 2 bases from J, the gap between germline ends came to 8 bases.

The rearrangement uses TRBV19 and TRBJ1-1, with a weak D call TRBD1 (5 bases). This CDR3 spans 13 amino acids. Deletions cut 11 bases from V and 1 base from J, with 14 bases between. CDR1 is LNHDA, CDR2 SQIVND, per germline (reference sequence). CDR3 sequence reads: CASVGPWNTEAFF. DNA of the CDR3: TGTGCCTCCGTGGGACCCTGGAACACTGAAGCTTTCTTT.

The chain has TRBV9 and TRBJ1-1; no clear D gene. With 4 bases removed from V and 4 bases from J, the gap between germline ends came to 8 bases. Germline-derived CDR1 and CDR2 are SGDLS and YYNGEE. This CDR3 contains 12 residues. The CDR3 is CASSPQTTEAFF. CDR3 DNA sequence: TGTGCCAGCAGCCCCCAAACCACTGAAGCTTTCTTT. Using reference TRBV9 and TRBJ1-1 for the parts outside the CDR3, the full variable domain is DSGVTQTPKHLITATGQRVTLRCSPRSGDLSVYWYQQSLDQGLQFLIQYYNGEERAKGNILERFSAQQFPDLHSELNLSSLELGDSALYFCASSPQTTEAFFGQGTRLTVV.

J is TRBJ1-2 and V is TRBV7-9; no firm D call. Looked up from germline, CDR1 is SEHNR and CDR2 is FQNEAQ (reference sequence). Between the trimmed V and J ends, which lost 5 bases and 9 bases, there was a span of 22 bases. This CDR3 is 15 amino acids long. This CDR3 reads CASSPAAGNGDRYTF. CDR3 nucleotide sequence: TGTGCCAGCAGCCCGGCAGCGGGGAACGGAGATCGCTACACCTTC.

This chain uses TRBV6-2 or TRBV6-3 with TRBJ2-7, with TRBD1 matching 9 bases. Germline CDR1 reads MNHEY; CDR2 reads SVGEGT. This CDR3 spans 17 amino acids. V was pared by 5 bases and J by 2 bases, with 13 bases of the junction left unmatched. The CDR3, as DNA: TGTGCCAGCAGTCCCGTCACCGGGACAGGGAACACCTACGAGCAGTACTTC. As protein: CASSPVTGTGNTYEQYF.

Only one count was recorded for this clone. The V call is TRBV4-1, the J call TRBJ2-1; no clear D gene. Germline lookup yields CDR1 MGHRA and CDR2 YSYEKL. The ends were cut back, 2 bases at V and 1 base at J, with 9 bases in the middle. This CDR3 spans 15 amino acids. DNA of the CDR3: TGCGCCAGCAGCCAAACACAGACATCCTACAATGAGCAGTTCTTC. Translating gives CASSQTQTSYNEQFF.

In the case of this clone: The same CDR3 also results from other DNA sequences found in this sample. The rearrangement links TRBV18 to TRBJ2-3; no firm D call. V lost 3 bases and J 6 bases, leaving 7 bases between the germline ends. The CDR3 sequence is 12 residues long. CDR1 is KGHSH and CDR2 is LQKENI in the germline V gene. CDR3 residues: CASSPLADTQYF. Written as DNA, the CDR3 is TGTGCCAGCTCACCCCTGGCCGATACGCAGTATTTT.